This T cell receptor (beta chain) was profiled in a study of CD8+ T cells in alopecia areata. Study-wide points: Possibly because of HLA-related factors, TCR sharing was less clear across patients than in mice. Among the 100 top clones, expanded CD8+ clones, like scalp clonality, were significantly decreased by tofacitinib.

Specified treatment: oral pan-JAK inhibitor, 5-10 mg twice daily. Peripheral blood, together with lesional scalp punch biopsies, was collected from alopecia areata patients. A remark on this clone: Its target is unknown.

Investigators isolated RNA and reverse transcribed it into cDNA to act as the sequencing template. Profiled with immunoSEQ multiplex PCR; TCRdb holds only in-frame clones, not every one. The profile shows 200,000 to 250,000 clones, 35% to 40% of them singletons. Looked up from germline, CDR1 is LNHDA and CDR2 is SQIVND (reference sequence). V was clipped by 0 bases and J by 1 base, with 9 bases between them. CDR3 length: 15 residues. Sequences were derived from CD4+ T cells sorted from blood, sampled at approximately week 30, from a patient treated with tofacitinib. This TCR derives from a human donor with alopecia areata. The genes are TRBV19 and TRBJ2-5; the D gene is possibly TRBD2 (5 bases). The CDR3 sequence is CASSIDSAGQETQYF. The CDR3 coding sequence is TGTGCCAGTAGTATAGATAGTGCGGGCCAAGAGACCCAGTACTTC. The full variable domain, in which reference TRBV19 and TRBJ2-5 provide the parts outside the CDR3, is DGGITQSPKYLFRKEGQNVTLSCEQNLNHDAMYWYRQDPGQGLRLIYYSQIVNDFQKGDIAEGYSVSREKKESFPLTVTSAQKNPTAFYLCASSIDSAGQETQYFGPGTRLLVL.